Listed here are 7 T cell receptor beta chains from one sample, sequenced in a study of shared clonotypes between healthy human individuals (dated by TCRdb to the early 2020s). The receptor library was made with the immunoSEQ multiplex PCR assay. In TCRdb, the immuneACCESS table is reduced to in-frame sequences with V and J assigned. These tables do not hold every clone; where another copy was compared, an unresolved V gene accounts for under half, and the others remain unexplained. This sample lists millions of clones; approximately 95% were detected once. The ten largest clones add up to 0.35% to 0.45% of the sample. Sequencing was performed on naive CD4+ T cells from PBMCs. This specimen's cell subset or site label, per the study, means: CD45RA+ positively selected. These receptors all come from a man in his late teens or twenties in good health. Some clones in this sample may be carry-over from other donors' samples.

The chain is built from TRBV30 and TRBJ2-7; no firm D call. The CDR3 covers 12 residues. Between the trimmed V and J ends, which lost 3 bases and 6 bases, there was a span of 12 bases. CDR1 is GTSNPN, CDR2 SVGIG, per germline (reference sequence). CDR3 sequence: CAWSPFGSEQYF. CDR3 DNA sequence: TGTGCCTGGAGCCCGTTCGGGTCCGAGCAGTACTTC.

The gene calls are TRBV6-5 and TRBJ1-4, with TRBD1 matching over 8 bases. J gave up 10 bases and V 7 bases, and 8 bases lay outside the gene matches. The CDR3 extends over 13 amino acids. Germline CDR1 and CDR2: MNHEY and SVGAGI. This CDR3 reads CASKDRDLGKLFF. The CDR3 coding sequence is TGTGCCAGCAAGGACAGGGATTTAGGAAAACTGTTTTTT.

This chain connects TRBV25-1 to TRBJ1-4; D is unclear. Germline CDR1 MGHDK, CDR2 SYGVNS. Trimming shortened V by 1 base and J by 8 bases, and 14 bases separated the two germline ends. The CDR3 sequence is 15 residues long. The CDR3 coding sequence is TGTGCCAGCAGTGAATTTTCAGCCAAGCGAGAAAAACTGTTTTTT. Protein product: CASSEFSAKREKLFF.

A single count supports this clone. J is TRBJ1-4 and V is TRBV5-1, with D possibly TRBD1 on 5 matching bases. This CDR3 region has 15 residues. CDR1 SGHRS and CDR2 YFSETQ come from the germline V gene. The V and J ends lost 0 bases and 7 bases respectively, with 13 bases between them. The CDR3 nucleotides are TGCGCCAGCAGCTTGGTAGGCAGGGAGACTGAAAAACTGTTTTTT. Its translation: CASSLVGRETEKLFF.

The genes are TRBV7-2 and TRBJ2-3; 7 nucleotides agree with TRBD2. Losses at the gene ends were 0 bases for V and 3 bases for J; bases not matched to a gene: 6. Germline CDR1 reads SGHTA; CDR2 reads FQGNSA. The CDR3 runs to 16 residues. CDR3 nucleotide sequence: TGTGCCAGCAGCTTAGCTCGGGGGAGGGTGACAGATACGCAGTATTTT. It translates to CASSLARGRVTDTQYF.

About this clone: Different DNA sequences within this sample yield the same CDR3. V is TRBV4-2 and J is TRBJ2-3; 13 bases map to TRBD2. This CDR3 region has 16 residues. The trim removed 2 bases at V and 3 bases at J, leaving 2 bases unmatched. Germline lookup yields CDR1 LGHNA and CDR2 YNFKEQ. The CDR3 DNA reads as TGTGCCAGCAGCCAAAGACTAGCGGGAGGAACAGATACGCAGTATTTT. It yields the protein CASSQRLAGGTDTQYF.

The gene calls are TRBV4-3 and TRBJ2-1, with D possibly matching TRBD2 (5 bases). The CDR3 loop spans 14 amino acids. The germline CDR1 and CDR2 sequences are LGHNA and YSLEER. V lost 0 bases and J 7 bases, leaving 10 bases between the germline ends. CDR3 nucleotide sequence: TGCGCCAGCAGCCAAGATCGGAGGATGAATGAGCAGTTCTTC. It codes for CASSQDRRMNEQFF.